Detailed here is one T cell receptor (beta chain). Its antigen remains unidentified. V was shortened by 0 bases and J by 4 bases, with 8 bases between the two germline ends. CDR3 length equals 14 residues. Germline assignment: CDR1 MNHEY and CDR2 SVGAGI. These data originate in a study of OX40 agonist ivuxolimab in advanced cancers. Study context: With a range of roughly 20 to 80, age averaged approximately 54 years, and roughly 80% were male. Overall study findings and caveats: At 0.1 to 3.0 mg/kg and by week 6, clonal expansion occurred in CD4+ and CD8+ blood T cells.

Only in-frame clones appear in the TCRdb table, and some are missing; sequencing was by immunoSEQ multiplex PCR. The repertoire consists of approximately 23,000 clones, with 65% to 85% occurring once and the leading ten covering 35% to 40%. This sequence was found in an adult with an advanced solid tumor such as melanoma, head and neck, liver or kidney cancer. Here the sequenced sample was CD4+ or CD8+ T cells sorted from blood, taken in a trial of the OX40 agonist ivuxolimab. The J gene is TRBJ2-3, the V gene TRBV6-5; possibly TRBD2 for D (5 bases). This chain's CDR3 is CASSYSGEADTQYF. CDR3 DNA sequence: TGTGCCAGCAGTTACTCGGGAGAGGCAGATACGCAGTATTTT.